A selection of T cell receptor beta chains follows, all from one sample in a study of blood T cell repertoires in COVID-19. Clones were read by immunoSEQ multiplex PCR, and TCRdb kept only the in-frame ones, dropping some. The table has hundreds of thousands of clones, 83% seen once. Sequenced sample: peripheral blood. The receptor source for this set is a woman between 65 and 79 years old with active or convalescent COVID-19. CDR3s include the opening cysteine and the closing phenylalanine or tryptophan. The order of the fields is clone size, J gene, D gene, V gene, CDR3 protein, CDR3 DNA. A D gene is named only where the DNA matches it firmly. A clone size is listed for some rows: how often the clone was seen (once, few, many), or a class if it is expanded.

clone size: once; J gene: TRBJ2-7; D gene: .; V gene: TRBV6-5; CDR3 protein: CASSPRQGLYEQYF; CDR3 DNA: TGTGCCAGCAGTCCAAGACAGGGACTCTACGAGCAGTACTTC
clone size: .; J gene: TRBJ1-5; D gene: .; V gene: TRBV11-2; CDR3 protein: CASSFTGNQPQHF; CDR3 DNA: TGTGCCAGCAGCTTTACAGGGAATCAGCCCCAGCATTTT
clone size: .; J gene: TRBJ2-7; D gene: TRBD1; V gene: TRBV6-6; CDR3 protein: CASRGENRGIYEQYF; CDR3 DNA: TGTGCCAGCAGGGGGGAAAACAGGGGGATCTACGAGCAGTACTTC
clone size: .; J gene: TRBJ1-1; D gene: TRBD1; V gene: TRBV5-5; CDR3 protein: CASRGTRGRNTEAFF; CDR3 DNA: TGTGCCAGCAGGGGGACCAGGGGGCGAAACACTGAAGCTTTCTTT
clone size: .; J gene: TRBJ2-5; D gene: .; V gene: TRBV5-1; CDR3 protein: CASTNRGAGETQYF; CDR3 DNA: TGCGCCAGCACAAACCGGGGGGCTGGAGAGACCCAGTACTTC
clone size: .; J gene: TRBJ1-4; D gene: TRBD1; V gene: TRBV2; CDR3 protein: CASSEGWTGGAGGEKLFF; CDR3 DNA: TGTGCCAGCAGTGAAGGGTGGACAGGGGGCGCGGGAGGGGAAAAACTGTTTTTT
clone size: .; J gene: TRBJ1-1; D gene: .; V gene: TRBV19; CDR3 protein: CASSIDLALNTEAFF; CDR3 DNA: TGTGCCAGTAGTATAGATCTGGCACTGAACACTGAAGCTTTCTTT
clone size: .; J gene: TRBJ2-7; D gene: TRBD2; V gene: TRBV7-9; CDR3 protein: CASSPSGLAGLGQYF; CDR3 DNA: TGTGCCAGCAGCCCCTCGGGACTAGCGGGCTTGGGGCAGTACTTC
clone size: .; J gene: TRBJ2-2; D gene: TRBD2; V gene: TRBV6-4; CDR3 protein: CASSDQSGGTGELFF; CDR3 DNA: TGTGCCAGCAGTGACCAAAGCGGGGGCACCGGGGAGCTGTTTTTT
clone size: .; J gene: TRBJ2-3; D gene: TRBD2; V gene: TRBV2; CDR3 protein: CASIELAGATDTQYF; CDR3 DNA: TGTGCCAGCATCGAACTAGCGGGCGCCACAGATACGCAGTATTTT
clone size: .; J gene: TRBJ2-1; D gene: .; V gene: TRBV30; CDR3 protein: CAWSFNNEQFF; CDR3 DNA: TGTGCCTGGAGTTTTAACAATGAGCAGTTCTTC
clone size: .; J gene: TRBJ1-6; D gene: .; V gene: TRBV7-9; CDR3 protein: CASRSDSMLNSPLHF; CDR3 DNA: TGTGCCAGCAGATCGGACAGCATGCTTAATTCACCCCTCCACTTT
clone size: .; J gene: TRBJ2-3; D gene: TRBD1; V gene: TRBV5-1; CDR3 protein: CASSYGDSDTDTQYF; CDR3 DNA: TGCGCCAGCAGCTATGGGGACAGCGACACAGATACGCAGTATTTT
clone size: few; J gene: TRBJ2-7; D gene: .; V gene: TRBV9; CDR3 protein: CASSAEVGGVKQYF; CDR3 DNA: TGTGCCAGCAGCGCCGAGGTGGGCGGGGTTAAGCAGTACTTC
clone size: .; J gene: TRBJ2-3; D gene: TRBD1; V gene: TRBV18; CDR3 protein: CASSSEPTGGAGTDTQYF; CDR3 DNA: TGTGCCAGCTCATCAGAGCCCACAGGGGGCGCAGGCACAGATACGCAGTATTTT
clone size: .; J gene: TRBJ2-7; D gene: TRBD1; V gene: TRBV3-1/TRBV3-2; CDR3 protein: CASSQKPFRWGTVRMEQYF; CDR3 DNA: TGTGCCAGCAGCCAAAAGCCTTTCCGCTGGGGGACAGTTCGGATGGAGCAGTACTTC
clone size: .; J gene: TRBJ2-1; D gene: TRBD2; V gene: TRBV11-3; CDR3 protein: CASSLEGASGSNEQFF; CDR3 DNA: TGTGCCAGCAGCTTAGAGGGGGCTAGCGGGAGCAATGAGCAGTTCTTC
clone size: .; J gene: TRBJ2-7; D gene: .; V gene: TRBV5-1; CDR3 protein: CASSPQKGPYEQYF; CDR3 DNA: TGCGCCAGCAGCCCTCAAAAGGGGCCCTACGAGCAGTACTTC
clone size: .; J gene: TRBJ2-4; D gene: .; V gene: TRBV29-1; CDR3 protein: CSVDSGRNIQYF; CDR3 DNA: TGCAGCGTTGATTCAGGGAGGAACATTCAGTACTTC
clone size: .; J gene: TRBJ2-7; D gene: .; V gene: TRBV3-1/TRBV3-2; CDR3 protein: CASSQFRGTPPGEQYF; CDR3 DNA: TGTGCCAGCAGCCAATTCCGCGGGACTCCACCGGGGGAGCAGTACTTC
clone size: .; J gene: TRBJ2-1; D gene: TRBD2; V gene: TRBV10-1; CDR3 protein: CARDYGGANEQFF; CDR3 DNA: TGCGCCAGAGATTACGGGGGGGCCAATGAGCAGTTCTTC
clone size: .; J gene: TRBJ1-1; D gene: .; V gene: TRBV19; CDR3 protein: CASSAGHSLGTEAFF; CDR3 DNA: TGTGCCAGTAGTGCAGGACATTCTCTGGGCACTGAAGCTTTCTTT
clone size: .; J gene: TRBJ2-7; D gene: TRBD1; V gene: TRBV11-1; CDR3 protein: CASSKTGSSYEQYF; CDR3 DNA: TGTGCCAGCAGCAAGACAGGGAGCTCCTACGAGCAGTACTTC
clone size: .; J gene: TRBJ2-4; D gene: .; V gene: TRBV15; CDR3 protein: CATSREIIIQGLGRAKNIQYF; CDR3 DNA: TGTGCCACCAGCAGAGAAATTATTATTCAGGGTCTGGGGAGGGCCAAAAACATTCAGTACTTC
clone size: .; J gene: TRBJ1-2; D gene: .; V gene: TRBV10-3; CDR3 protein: CAISESEAARGYTF; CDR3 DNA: TGTGCCATCAGTGAGTCGGAGGCAGCCCGCGGCTACACCTTC
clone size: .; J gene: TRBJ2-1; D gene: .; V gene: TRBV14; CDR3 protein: CASSQEGSLNEQFF; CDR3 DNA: TGTGCCAGCAGCCAAGAGGGGAGTTTAAATGAGCAGTTCTTC
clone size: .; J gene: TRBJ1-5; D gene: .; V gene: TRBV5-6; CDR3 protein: CASSSYTGHQPQHF; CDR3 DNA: TGTGCCAGCAGCTCATATACAGGGCATCAGCCCCAGCATTTT
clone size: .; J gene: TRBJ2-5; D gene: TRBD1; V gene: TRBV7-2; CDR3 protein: CASSLSLTGGQETQYF; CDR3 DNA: TGTGCCAGCAGCTTAAGCCTTACAGGGGGCCAAGAGACCCAGTACTTC
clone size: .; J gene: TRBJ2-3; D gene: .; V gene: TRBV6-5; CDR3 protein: CASRATGTDTQYF; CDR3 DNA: TGTGCCAGCAGAGCAACTGGCACAGATACGCAGTATTTT
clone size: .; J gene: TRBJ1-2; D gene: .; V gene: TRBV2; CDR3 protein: CASSPGDGYTF; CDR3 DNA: TGTGCCAGCAGCCCAGGGGACGGCTACACCTTC
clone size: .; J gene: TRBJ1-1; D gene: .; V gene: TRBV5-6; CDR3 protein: CASSSSSGYTEAFF; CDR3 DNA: TGTGCCAGCAGCAGTTCTTCAGGGTACACTGAAGCTTTCTTT
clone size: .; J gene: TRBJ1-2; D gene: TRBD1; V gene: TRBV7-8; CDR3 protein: CASSTGDRSYGYTF; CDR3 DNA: TGTGCCAGCAGCACAGGGGATAGGAGCTATGGCTACACCTTC
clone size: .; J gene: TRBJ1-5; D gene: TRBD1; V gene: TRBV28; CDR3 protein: CASRGGQGGQPQHF; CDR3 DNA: TGTGCCAGCAGAGGAGGACAGGGAGGACAGCCCCAGCATTTT
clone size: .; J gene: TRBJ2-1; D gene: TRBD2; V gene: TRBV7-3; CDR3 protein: CASASDGTSEYNEQFF; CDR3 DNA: TGTGCCAGCGCCTCGGACGGGACTAGCGAATACAATGAGCAGTTCTTC
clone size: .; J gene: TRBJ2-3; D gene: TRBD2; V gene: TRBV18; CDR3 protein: CASSPLTSGTDTQYF; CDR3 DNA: TGTGCCAGCTCACCTTTGACTAGCGGCACAGATACGCAGTATTTT
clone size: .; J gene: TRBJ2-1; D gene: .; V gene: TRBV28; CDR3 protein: CASTSGSSGREEFF; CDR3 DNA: TGTGCCAGCACCTCAGGGTCTTCTGGACGAGAGGAGTTCTTC
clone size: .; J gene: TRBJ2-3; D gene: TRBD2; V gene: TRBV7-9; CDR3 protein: CASSLARRGAGSDTQYF; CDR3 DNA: TGTGCCAGCAGCTTAGCGCGGCGGGGGGCTGGGTCAGATACGCAGTATTTT
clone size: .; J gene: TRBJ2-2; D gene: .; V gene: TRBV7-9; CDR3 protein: CASSLLSLNTGELFF; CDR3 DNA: TGTGCCAGCAGCTTACTATCTCTCAACACCGGGGAGCTGTTTTTT
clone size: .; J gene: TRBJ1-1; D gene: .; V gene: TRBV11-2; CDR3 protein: CASSPGQTNTEAFF; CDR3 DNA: TGTGCCAGCAGCCCGGGACAAACGAACACTGAAGCTTTCTTT
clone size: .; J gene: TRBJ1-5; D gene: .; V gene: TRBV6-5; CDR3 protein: CASSYSWGLSKPQHF; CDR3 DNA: TGTGCCAGCAGTTACTCATGGGGCCTAAGTAAGCCCCAGCATTTT
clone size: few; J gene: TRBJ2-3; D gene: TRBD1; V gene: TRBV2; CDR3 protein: CASSTDRTGGSTDTQYF; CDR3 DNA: TGTGCCAGCAGTACCGACCGGACAGGGGGAAGCACAGATACGCAGTATTTT
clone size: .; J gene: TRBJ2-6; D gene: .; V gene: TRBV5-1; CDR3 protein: CASRETPTGSGANVLTF; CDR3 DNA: TGCGCCAGCAGAGAAACCCCAACAGGCTCTGGGGCCAACGTCCTGACTTTC
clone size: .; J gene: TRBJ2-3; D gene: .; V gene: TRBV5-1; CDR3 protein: CASSPVGSTDTQYF; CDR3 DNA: TGCGCCAGCAGCCCTGTTGGCTCCACCGATACGCAGTATTTT
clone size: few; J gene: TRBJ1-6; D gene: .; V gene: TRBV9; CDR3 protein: CASSVAGNSPLHF; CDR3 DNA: TGTGCCAGCAGCGTAGCGGGTAATTCACCCCTCCACTTT
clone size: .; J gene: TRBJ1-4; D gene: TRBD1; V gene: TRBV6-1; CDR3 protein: CASSEAWQGDDEKLFF; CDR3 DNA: TGTGCCAGCAGTGAAGCTTGGCAGGGGGATGATGAAAAACTGTTTTTT
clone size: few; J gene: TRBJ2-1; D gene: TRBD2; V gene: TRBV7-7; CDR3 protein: CASSLSGRDYNEQFF; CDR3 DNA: TGTGCTAGCAGCTTATCCGGGAGGGATTACAATGAGCAGTTCTTC
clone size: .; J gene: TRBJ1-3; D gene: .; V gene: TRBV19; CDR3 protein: CASARHSSGNTIYF; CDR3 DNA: TGTGCCAGTGCACGACACTCCTCTGGAAACACCATATATTTT
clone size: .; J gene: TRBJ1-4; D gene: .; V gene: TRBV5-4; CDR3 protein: CASSLAGGEKLFF; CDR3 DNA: TGTGCCAGCAGCTTAGCGGGGGGTGAAAAACTGTTTTTT
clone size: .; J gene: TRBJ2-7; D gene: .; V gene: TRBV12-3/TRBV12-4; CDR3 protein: CASSLLVPNEQYF; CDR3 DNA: TGTGCCAGCAGTTTATTAGTCCCGAACGAGCAGTACTTC
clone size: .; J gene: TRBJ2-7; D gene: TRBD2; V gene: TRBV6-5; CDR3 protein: CASSSGTSGTTYEQYF; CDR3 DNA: TGTGCCAGCAGTTCGGGGACTAGCGGGACTACCTACGAGCAGTACTTC
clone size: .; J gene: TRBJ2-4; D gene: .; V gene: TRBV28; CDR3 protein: CASQETGAKNIQYF; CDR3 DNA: TGTGCCAGCCAGGAGACAGGAGCCAAAAACATTCAGTACTTC
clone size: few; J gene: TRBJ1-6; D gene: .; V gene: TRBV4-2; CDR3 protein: CASGGSYNSPLHF; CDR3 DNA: TGTGCCTCGGGAGGCTCCTATAATTCACCCCTCCACTTT
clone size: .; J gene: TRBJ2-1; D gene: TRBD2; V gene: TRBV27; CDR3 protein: CASSLRAGGYNEQFF; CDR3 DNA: TGTGCCAGCAGTTTAAGAGCGGGAGGCTACAATGAGCAGTTCTTC
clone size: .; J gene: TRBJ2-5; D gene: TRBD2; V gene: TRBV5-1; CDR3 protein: CASSAASGGSETQYF; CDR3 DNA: TGCGCCAGCAGCGCTGCTAGCGGGGGTTCAGAGACCCAGTACTTC
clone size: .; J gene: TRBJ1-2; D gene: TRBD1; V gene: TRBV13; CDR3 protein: CASSLPGGIYGYTF; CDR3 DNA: TGTGCCAGCAGCTTGCCAGGGGGCATCTATGGCTACACCTTC